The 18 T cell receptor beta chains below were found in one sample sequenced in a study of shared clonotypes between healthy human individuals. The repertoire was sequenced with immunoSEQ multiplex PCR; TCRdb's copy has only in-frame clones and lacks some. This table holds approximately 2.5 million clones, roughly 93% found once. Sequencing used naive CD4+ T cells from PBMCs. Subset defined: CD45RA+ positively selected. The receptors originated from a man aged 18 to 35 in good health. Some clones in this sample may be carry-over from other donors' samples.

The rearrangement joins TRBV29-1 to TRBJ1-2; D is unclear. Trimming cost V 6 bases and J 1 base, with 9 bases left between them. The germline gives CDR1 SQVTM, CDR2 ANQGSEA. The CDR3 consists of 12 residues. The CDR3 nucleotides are TGCAGCGTGTACGCCTTTAACTATGGCTACACCTTC. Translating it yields CSVYAFNYGYTF.

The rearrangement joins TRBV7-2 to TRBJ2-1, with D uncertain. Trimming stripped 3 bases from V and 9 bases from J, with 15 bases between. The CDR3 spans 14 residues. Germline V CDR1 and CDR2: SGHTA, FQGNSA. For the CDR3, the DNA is TGTGCCAGCAGCTTCGGCGGCTCCCGTGTTGAGCAGTTCTTC. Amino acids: CASSFGGSRVEQFF.

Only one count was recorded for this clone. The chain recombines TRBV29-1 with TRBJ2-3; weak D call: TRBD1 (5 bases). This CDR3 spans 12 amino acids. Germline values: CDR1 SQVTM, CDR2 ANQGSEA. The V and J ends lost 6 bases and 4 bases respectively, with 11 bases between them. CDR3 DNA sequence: TGCAGCGTCTGGGGCGTATCAGATACGCAGTATTTT. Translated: CSVWGVSDTQYF.

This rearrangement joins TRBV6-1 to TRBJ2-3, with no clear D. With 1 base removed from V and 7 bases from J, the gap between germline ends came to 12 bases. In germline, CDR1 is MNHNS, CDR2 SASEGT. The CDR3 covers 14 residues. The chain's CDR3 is CASSEGDSRYTQYF. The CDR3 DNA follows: TGTGCCAGCAGTGAAGGCGACTCCAGATATACGCAGTATTTT.

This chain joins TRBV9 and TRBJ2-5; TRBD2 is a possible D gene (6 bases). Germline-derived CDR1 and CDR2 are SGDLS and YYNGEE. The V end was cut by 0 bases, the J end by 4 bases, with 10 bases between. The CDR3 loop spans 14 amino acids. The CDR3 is CASSVEAGRETQYF. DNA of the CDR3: TGTGCCAGCAGCGTAGAGGCGGGGCGAGAGACCCAGTACTTC.

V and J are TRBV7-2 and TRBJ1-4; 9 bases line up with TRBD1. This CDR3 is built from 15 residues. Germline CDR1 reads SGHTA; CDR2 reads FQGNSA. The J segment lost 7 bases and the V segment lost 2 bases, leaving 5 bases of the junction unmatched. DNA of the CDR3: TGTGCCAGCAGCTTAAACAGGGGGCCCGGTGAAAAACTGTTTTTT. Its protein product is CASSLNRGPGEKLFF.

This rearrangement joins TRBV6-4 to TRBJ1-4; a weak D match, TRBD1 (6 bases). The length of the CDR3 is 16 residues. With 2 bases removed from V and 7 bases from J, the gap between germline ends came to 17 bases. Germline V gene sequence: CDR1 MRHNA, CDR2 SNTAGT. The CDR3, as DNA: TGTGCCAGCAGTGACCCGGGGGCACAGGGTCTTGAAAAACTGTTTTTT. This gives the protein CASSDPGAQGLEKLFF.

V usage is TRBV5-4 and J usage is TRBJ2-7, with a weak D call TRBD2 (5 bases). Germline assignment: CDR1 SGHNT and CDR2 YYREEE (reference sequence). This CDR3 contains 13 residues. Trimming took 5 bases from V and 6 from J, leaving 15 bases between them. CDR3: CASSFSAGLEQYF. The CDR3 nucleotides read TGTGCCAGCAGTTTCTCCGCGGGCCTCGAGCAGTACTTC.

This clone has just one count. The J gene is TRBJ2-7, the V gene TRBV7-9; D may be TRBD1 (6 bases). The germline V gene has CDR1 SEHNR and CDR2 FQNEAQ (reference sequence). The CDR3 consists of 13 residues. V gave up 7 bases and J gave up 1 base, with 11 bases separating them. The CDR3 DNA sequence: TGTGCCAGCACCTCCAGGGGTTCCTACGAGCAGTACTTC. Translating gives CASTSRGSYEQYF.

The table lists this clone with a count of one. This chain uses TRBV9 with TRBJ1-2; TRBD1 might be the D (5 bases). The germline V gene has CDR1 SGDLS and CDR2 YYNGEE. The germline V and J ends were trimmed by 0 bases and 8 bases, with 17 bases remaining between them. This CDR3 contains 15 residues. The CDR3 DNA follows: TGTGCCAGCAGCGTAGCGCCTTCCTTGTGGGACGGCTACACCTTC. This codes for CASSVAPSLWDGYTF.

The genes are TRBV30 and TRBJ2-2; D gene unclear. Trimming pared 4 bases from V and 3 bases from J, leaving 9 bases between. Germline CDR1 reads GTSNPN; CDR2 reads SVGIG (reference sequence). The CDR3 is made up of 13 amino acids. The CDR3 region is CAWKARYTGELFF. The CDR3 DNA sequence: TGTGCCTGGAAGGCCCGTTACACCGGGGAGCTGTTTTTT. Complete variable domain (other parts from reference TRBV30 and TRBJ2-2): SQTIHQWPATLVQPVGSPLSLECTVEGTSNPNLYWYRQAAGRGLQLLFYSVGIGQISSEVPQNLSASRPQDRQFILSSKKLLLSDSGFYLCAWKARYTGELFFGEGSRLTVL.

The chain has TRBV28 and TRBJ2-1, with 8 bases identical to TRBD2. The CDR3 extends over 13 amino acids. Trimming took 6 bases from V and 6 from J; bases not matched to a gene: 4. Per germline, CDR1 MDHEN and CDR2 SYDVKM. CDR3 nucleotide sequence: TGTGCCAGCAGGACGACTAGCGTCAATGAGCAGTTCTTC. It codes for CASRTTSVNEQFF. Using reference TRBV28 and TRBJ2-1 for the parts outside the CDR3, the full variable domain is DVKVTQSSRYLVKRTGEKVFLECVQDMDHENMFWYRQDPGLGLRLIYFSYDVKMKEKGDIPEGYSVSREKKERFSLILESASTNQTSMYLCASRTTSVNEQFFGPGTRLTVL.

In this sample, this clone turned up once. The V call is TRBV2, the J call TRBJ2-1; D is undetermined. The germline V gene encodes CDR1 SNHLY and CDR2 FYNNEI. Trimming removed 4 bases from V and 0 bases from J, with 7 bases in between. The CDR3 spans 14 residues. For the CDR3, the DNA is TGTGCCAGCAGTGGAGAAGGCTCCTACAATGAGCAGTTCTTC. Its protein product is CASSGEGSYNEQFF.

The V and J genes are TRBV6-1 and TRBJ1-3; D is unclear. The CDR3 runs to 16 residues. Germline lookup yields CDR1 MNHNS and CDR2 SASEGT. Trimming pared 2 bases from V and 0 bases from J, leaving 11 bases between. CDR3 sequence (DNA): TGTGCCAGCAGTGAAACCCAACACGGCTCTGGAAACACCATATATTTT. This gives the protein CASSETQHGSGNTIYF.

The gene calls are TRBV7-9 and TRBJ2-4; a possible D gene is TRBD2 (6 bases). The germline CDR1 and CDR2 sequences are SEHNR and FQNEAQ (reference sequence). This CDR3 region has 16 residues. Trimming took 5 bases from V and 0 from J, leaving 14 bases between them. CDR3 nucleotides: TGTGCCAGCAGCCCCGGGGGAGCAGAAGCCAAAAACATTCAGTACTTC. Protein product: CASSPGGAEAKNIQYF.

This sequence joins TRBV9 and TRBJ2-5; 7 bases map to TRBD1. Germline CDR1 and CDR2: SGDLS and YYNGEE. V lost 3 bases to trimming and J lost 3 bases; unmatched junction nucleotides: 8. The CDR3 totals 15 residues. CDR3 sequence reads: CASSAETGREETQYF. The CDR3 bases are TGTGCCAGCAGCGCGGAGACAGGGCGGGAAGAGACCCAGTACTTC.

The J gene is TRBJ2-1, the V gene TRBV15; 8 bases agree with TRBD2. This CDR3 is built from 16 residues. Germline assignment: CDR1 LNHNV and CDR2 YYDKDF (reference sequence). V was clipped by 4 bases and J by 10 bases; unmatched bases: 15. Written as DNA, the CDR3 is TGTGCCACCAGCACAGAAGGACTAGCTCCCCGAGGGGAGCAGTTCTTC. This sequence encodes CATSTEGLAPRGEQFF.

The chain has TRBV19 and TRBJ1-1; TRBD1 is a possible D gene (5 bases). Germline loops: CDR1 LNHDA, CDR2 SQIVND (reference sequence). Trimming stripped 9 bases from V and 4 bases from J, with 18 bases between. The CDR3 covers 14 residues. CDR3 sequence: CASGSWGEGTEAFF. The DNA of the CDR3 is TGTGCCAGCGGGTCATGGGGGGAAGGCACTGAAGCTTTCTTT.